These T cell receptor beta chains were read from a single sample in a study of blood T cells in healthy people across ages. MiXCR, run by TCRdb on the 5' RACE reads, gives a single entry per CDR3 protein. Seen here are some 1 million distinct CDR3 sequences, under 45% observed once, and the top ten hold approximately 17%. Sequencing was performed on blood. Receptor source: a woman aged 60-75 years in good health. The CDR3 runs from the conserved cysteine through the conserved F or W. D genes are given only for firm matches. The listing skips clone size in some rows; elsewhere it reads once, few, many or a size class.

v_call	j_call	d_call	clone_size	cdr3_aa	cdr3_nt
TRBV5-1	TRBJ1-2	TRBD1	NA	CAGSLDRGNYGYTF	TGCGCCGGCAGCTTGGACAGGGGGAACTATGGCTACACCTTC
TRBV6-2/TRBV6-3	TRBJ2-1	NA	NA	CASSYPGLHNEQFF	TGTGCCAGCAGTTACCCGGGACTTCACAATGAGCAGTTCTTC
TRBV27	TRBJ1-3	NA	NA	CASSPSSGNTIYF	TGTGCCAGCAGTCCTAGCTCTGGAAACACCATATATTTT
TRBV2	TRBJ2-7	TRBD2	NA	CASSLQIGGYEQYF	TGTGCCAGCAGTCTACAGATCGGGGGGTACGAGCAGTACTTC
TRBV20-1	TRBJ2-3	NA	few	CSASETAGPTDTQYF	TGCAGTGCTAGTGAGACTGCAGGGCCCACAGATACGCAGTATTTT
TRBV28	TRBJ2-3	TRBD2	few	CASSPRAGGAPADTQYF	TGTGCCAGCAGCCCCCGGGCGGGGGGCGCCCCCGCAGATACGCAGTATTTT
TRBV20-1	TRBJ2-5	NA	few	CSVPTQGPETQYF	TGCAGTGTTCCAACCCAAGGGCCAGAGACCCAGTACTTC
TRBV2	TRBJ1-6	TRBD1	once	CASRTGFDNSPLHF	TGTGCCAGCAGGACAGGGTTTGATAATTCACCCCTCCACTTT
TRBV28	TRBJ2-7	NA	few	CASSLRIPEQYF	TGTGCCAGCAGTTTGAGGATTCCCGAGCAGTACTTC
TRBV29-1	TRBJ2-7	NA	NA	CSVVESSAYEQYF	TGCAGCGTCGTCGAATCCTCCGCCTACGAGCAGTACTTC
TRBV7-8	TRBJ2-7	NA	many	CASSPGAYEQYF	TGTGCCAGCAGCCCCGGGGCCTACGAGCAGTACTTC
TRBV3-1	TRBJ2-3	NA	NA	CASSQIGSTDTQYF	TGTGCCAGCAGCCAAATTGGATCCACAGATACGCAGTATTTT
TRBV13	TRBJ1-2	NA	few	CASSLGLTGPGGGYTF	TGTGCCAGCAGCTTAGGCCTTACAGGCCCTGGGGGTGGCTACACCTTC
TRBV5-4	TRBJ2-3	NA	NA	CASSLAPGDTDTQYF	TGTGCCAGCAGCTTAGCCCCGGGGGACACAGATACGCAGTATTTT
TRBV7-9	TRBJ2-1	TRBD2	many	CASSSTASTSVRPTEQFF	TGTGCCAGCAGCTCTACCGCTTCGACTAGCGTTAGGCCGACGGAGCAGTTCTTC
TRBV3-1	TRBJ2-7	NA	NA	CASSHSIRRQTSYEQYF	TGTGCCAGCAGCCATTCTATAAGGCGACAGACCTCCTACGAGCAGTACTTC
TRBV7-9	TRBJ2-7	NA	few	CASSAPGGTYEQYF	TGTGCCAGCAGTGCCCCCGGCGGCACCTACGAGCAGTACTTC
TRBV6-2/TRBV6-3	TRBJ2-7	NA	NA	CASKQYNEANYEQYF	TGTGCCAGCAAACAGTATAATGAGGCTAACTACGAGCAGTACTTC
TRBV5-1	TRBJ1-2	NA	few	CASRPRETAGYTF	TGCGCCAGCCGACCCAGGGAAACTGCTGGCTACACCTTC
TRBV28	TRBJ2-1	NA	NA	CASSLGADLFYNEQFF	TGTGCCAGCAGTTTAGGGGCAGACTTATTTTACAATGAGCAGTTCTTC
TRBV29-1	TRBJ2-7	NA	few	CSVGGQYEQYF	TGCAGCGTTGGTGGGCAGTACGAGCAGTACTTC
TRBV28	TRBJ1-1	NA	NA	CASSLWGSMNTEAFF	TGTGCCAGCAGTTTATGGGGCAGCATGAACACTGAAGCTTTCTTT
TRBV5-1	TRBJ2-5	NA	few	CASLAEGRETQYF	TGCGCCAGTTTGGCGGAGGGTCGGGAGACCCAGTACTTC
TRBV14	TRBJ2-1	NA	NA	CASSQGRRGYNEQFF	TGTGCCAGCAGCCAAGGTAGAAGGGGCTACAATGAGCAGTTCTTC
TRBV6-5	TRBJ1-2	TRBD1	NA	CASSYWGQPNYGYTF	TGTGCCAGCAGTTACTGGGGACAGCCTAACTATGGCTACACCTTC
TRBV13	TRBJ1-4	NA	NA	CASSLRTTNEKLFF	TGTGCCAGCAGCTTACGAACAACTAATGAAAAACTGTTTTTT
TRBV5-1	TRBJ2-1	NA	few	CASSVGGVYNEQFF	TGCGCCAGCAGCGTGGGCGGGGTCTACAATGAGCAGTTCTTC
TRBV5-1	TRBJ2-5	NA	NA	CASSLDIRSFSRGETQYF	TGCGCCAGCAGCTTGGACATACGCAGCTTTAGTCGAGGGGAGACCCAGTACTTC
TRBV12-3/TRBV12-4	TRBJ2-5	NA	NA	CASSTRLASVGNEQYF	TGTGCCAGCAGTACTCGCCTAGCGTCAGTAGGCAATGAGCAGTACTTC
TRBV11-2	TRBJ1-4	TRBD1	NA	CASSKDRGNEKLFF	TGTGCCAGCAGCAAGGACAGGGGGAATGAAAAACTGTTTTTT
TRBV7-9	TRBJ1-2	NA	once	CASSPAGQPSYGYTF	TGTGCCAGCAGTCCCGCCGGACAGCCTTCCTATGGCTACACCTTC
TRBV29-1	TRBJ2-1	NA	NA	CSVTGTHAGDYNEQFF	TGCAGCGTCACCGGGACACATGCCGGGGACTACAATGAGCAGTTCTTC
TRBV20-1	TRBJ2-7	NA	NA	CSVGRIYEQYF	TGCAGTGTCGGCCGAATTTACGAGCAGTACTTC
TRBV10-2	TRBJ2-7	TRBD1	NA	CASSRTGTAYEQYF	TGCGCCAGCAGTCGGACAGGGACCGCCTACGAGCAGTACTTC
TRBV7-3	TRBJ2-1	NA	NA	CASSSTSGTPNEQFF	TGTGCCAGCAGCTCGACCTCCGGGACACCAAATGAGCAGTTCTTC
TRBV20-1	TRBJ2-7	NA	NA	CSATDKYEQYF	TGCAGTGCGACGGACAAGTACGAGCAGTACTTC
TRBV3-1	TRBJ2-3	NA	NA	CASSHGKEGDTQYF	TGTGCCAGCAGCCACGGGAAGGAGGGAGATACGCAGTATTTT
TRBV18	TRBJ2-5	NA	NA	CASSQLLPPEEQETQYF	TGTGCCAGCTCACAACTCCTACCACCGGAGGAACAAGAGACCCAGTACTTC